What follows are 10 T cell receptor beta chains derived from one specimen sequenced in a study of blood T cells in healthy people across ages. With a J-beta primer mix and a sample-barcoded 5' primer, a second PCR ran about 7 to 12 cycles. TCRdb passed the 5' RACE reads through MiXCR, listing each CDR3 protein once. The sample has 750,000 to 950,000 distinct CDR3 sequences, around 24% seen once; the top ten hold about 3%. This sample was shared with a second study, whose subject was T cells of mothers and their children.

The source material was blood. The source is a boy between 10 and 17 years old in good health.

This clonotype was seen a few times. In nucleotides, the CDR3 is TGTGCCAGCGAGGGTGTCCGCACAGTTAAAGAGACCCAGTACTTC. It is translated as CASEGVRTVKETQYF. This chain links TRBV7-9 with TRBJ2-5; D is perhaps TRBD2 (5 bases). V was trimmed by 8 bases and J by 3 bases, leaving 19 bases between them. The CDR3 covers 15 residues. Looked up from germline, CDR1 is SEHNR and CDR2 is FQNEAQ (reference sequence).

The sample holds a few counts of this clonotype. This rearrangement joins TRBV10-1 to TRBJ2-7; 9 nucleotides line up with TRBD2. Germline V gene lookup returns CDR1 WNHNN and CDR2 SYGVQD (reference sequence). Unmatched junction bases numbered 6, after V lost 6 bases and J lost 0 bases. This CDR3 comprises 15 residues. The CDR3, as DNA: TGCGCCAGCAGCCCCGTGCGGGGGGGCTCCTACGAGCAGTACTTC. Translated: CASSPVRGGSYEQYF.

The rearrangement uses TRBV6-1 and TRBJ2-1, with 7 bases that match TRBD2. The CDR3 extends over 16 amino acids. Germline CDR1 MNHNS, CDR2 SASEGT. V lost 2 bases and J lost 0; bases outside the gene matches: 4. In nucleotides, the CDR3 is TGTGCCAGCAGTGAACTGGGGAGGGCCTCCTACAATGAGCAGTTCTTC. This sequence encodes CASSELGRASYNEQFF.

V is TRBV18 and J is TRBJ2-3, with D uncertain. Per germline, CDR1 KGHSH and CDR2 LQKENI. The length of the CDR3 is 12 residues. The ends were cut back, 6 bases at V and 6 bases at J, with 10 bases in the middle. Here the CDR3 DNA reads TGTGCCAGCTCTCGATACGGGGATACGCAGTATTTT. It is translated as CASSRYGDTQYF.

The chain employs TRBV20-1 and TRBJ2-5, with D possibly called TRBD1 or TRBD2 (5 bases each). The CDR3 totals 13 residues. The germline CDR1 and CDR2 sequences are DFQATT and SNEGSKA (reference sequence). Trimming cost V 5 bases and J 7 bases, with 17 bases left between them. The CDR3 DNA reads as TGCAGTGCTTGGGACGTATCCCCCGGGACCCAGTACTTC. Its translation is CSAWDVSPGTQYF.

This clonotype was counted between two and nine times. The CDR3 here is CASNLGQGTNTQYF. CDR3 DNA sequence: TGTGCCAGCAACCTCGGACAGGGGACGAATACGCAGTATTTT. The J gene is TRBJ2-3, the V gene TRBV3-1; 9 nucleotides agree with TRBD1. Losses at the gene ends were 7 bases for V and 7 bases for J; bases not matched to a gene: 9. The CDR3 extends over 14 amino acids. The V gene's germline CDR1 is LGHDT and CDR2 YNNKEL (reference sequence).

The genes are TRBV6-1 and TRBJ2-7, with TRBD2 matching 8 bases. From germline, CDR1 is MNHNS and CDR2 SASEGT. The CDR3 totals 13 residues. With V trimmed by 8 bases and J by 0 bases, 3 bases remained unmatched. CDR3 in DNA: TGTGCCAGCCAACTAGCGGTCTCCTACGAGCAGTACTTC. Its translation is CASQLAVSYEQYF.

This clonotype came up a few times. The chain combines TRBV6-1 with TRBJ2-7, with D possibly TRBD1 on 5 matching bases. Looked up from germline, CDR1 is MNHNS and CDR2 is SASEGT. V shed 9 bases and J shed 6 bases, with 18 bases lying between them. The CDR3 is 13 residues long. The CDR3 spells CASKGVWPVEQYF. The CDR3 coding sequence is TGTGCCAGTAAAGGGGTATGGCCCGTCGAGCAGTACTTC.

This clonotype was seen repeatedly, ten times or more. The rearrangement links TRBV12-3 or TRBV12-4 to TRBJ2-7; TRBD1 matches 8 bases. The V and J ends lost 5 bases and 2 bases, in that order; junction bases with no gene match: 2. The CDR3 consists of 13 residues. CDR3: CASSPGQAYEQYF. The CDR3, as DNA: TGTGCCAGCAGTCCGGGACAGGCCTACGAGCAGTACTTC.

The V and J genes are TRBV4-1 and TRBJ2-6, with D tentatively TRBD1 (5 bases). CDR1 is MGHRA, CDR2 YSYEKL, per germline. The CDR3 length is 17 residues. V lost 1 base to trimming and J lost 1 base, with 11 bases between them. Written as DNA, the CDR3 is TGCGCCAGCAGCCAAGGGGGCCCGACTTCTGGGGCCAACGTCCTGACTTTC. Its protein is CASSQGGPTSGANVLTF.